Sequencing of this TCR beta chain was carried out in a study of blood T cell repertoires in COVID-19. Background on the study: Samples representing acute and convalescent COVID-19 were sourced from the United States, Italy and Spain. Nucleic acid was either cDNA or gDNA, and it came from T cells, B-cell-depleted T cells, or PBMCs.

The method was immunoSEQ multiplex PCR; TCRdb's version includes in-frame clones alone and lacks a portion of them. The table records tens of thousands of clones, 75% to 95% of them present only once. Sequencing used peripheral blood. This receptor was obtained from a human donor with active COVID-19. The donor label of this sample is uncertain.

This CDR3 reads CASSLTGQTNTGELFF. Here the CDR3 DNA reads TGTGCCAGCAGCTTAACGGGACAGACGAACACCGGGGAGCTGTTTTTT. The V gene is TRBV7-3, the J gene TRBJ2-2; TRBD1 agrees at 7 bases. This CDR3 is built from 16 residues. Germline-derived CDR1 and CDR2 are SGHTA and FQGTGA. V was clipped by 0 bases and J by 0 bases; unmatched bases: 1.